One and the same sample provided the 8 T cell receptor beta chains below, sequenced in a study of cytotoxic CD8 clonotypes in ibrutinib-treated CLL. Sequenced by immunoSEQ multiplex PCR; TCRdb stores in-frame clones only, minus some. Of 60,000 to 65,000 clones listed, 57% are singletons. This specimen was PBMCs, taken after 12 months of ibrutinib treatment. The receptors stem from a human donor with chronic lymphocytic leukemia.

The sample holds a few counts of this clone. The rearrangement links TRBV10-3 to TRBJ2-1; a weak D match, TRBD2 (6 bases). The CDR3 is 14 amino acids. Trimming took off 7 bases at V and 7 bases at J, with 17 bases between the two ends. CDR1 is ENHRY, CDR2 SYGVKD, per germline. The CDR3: CAIKPEGEVNEQFF. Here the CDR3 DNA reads TGTGCCATCAAACCCGAAGGGGAGGTTAATGAGCAGTTCTTC.

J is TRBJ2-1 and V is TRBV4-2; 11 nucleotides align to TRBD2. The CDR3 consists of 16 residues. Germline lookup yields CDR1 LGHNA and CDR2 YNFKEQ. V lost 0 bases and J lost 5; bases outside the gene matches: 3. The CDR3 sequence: CASSQEGLAGHNEQFF. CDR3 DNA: TGTGCCAGCAGCCAAGAAGGACTAGCGGGCCACAATGAGCAGTTCTTC.

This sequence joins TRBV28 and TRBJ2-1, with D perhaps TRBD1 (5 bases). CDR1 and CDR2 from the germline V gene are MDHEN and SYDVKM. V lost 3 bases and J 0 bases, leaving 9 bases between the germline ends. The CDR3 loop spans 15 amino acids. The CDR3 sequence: CASSFAGRSYNEQFF. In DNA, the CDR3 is TGTGCCAGCAGTTTTGCAGGGCGCTCCTACAATGAGCAGTTCTTC. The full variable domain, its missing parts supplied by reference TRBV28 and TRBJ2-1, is DVKVTQSSRYLVKRTGEKVFLECVQDMDHENMFWYRQDPGLGLRLIYFSYDVKMKEKGDIPEGYSVSREKKERFSLILESASTNQTSMYLCASSFAGRSYNEQFFGPGTRLTVL.

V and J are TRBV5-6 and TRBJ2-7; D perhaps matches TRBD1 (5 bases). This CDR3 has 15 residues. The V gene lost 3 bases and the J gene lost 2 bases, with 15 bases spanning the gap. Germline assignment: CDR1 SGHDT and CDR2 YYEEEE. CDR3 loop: CASSSPPQGTYEQYF. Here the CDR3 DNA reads TGTGCCAGCAGCTCCCCCCCGCAGGGTACCTACGAGCAGTACTTC.

CDR3 DNA sequence: TGCGCCAGCGGACCGGTCGGGCGCATGAACACTGAAGCTTTCTTT. It yields the protein CASGPVGRMNTEAFF. The chain joins TRBV5-1 to TRBJ1-1; no definite D call. This CDR3 region has 15 residues. Germline V gene sequence: CDR1 SGHRS, CDR2 YFSETQ. Trimming removed 7 bases at V and 0 bases at J, with 16 bases between.

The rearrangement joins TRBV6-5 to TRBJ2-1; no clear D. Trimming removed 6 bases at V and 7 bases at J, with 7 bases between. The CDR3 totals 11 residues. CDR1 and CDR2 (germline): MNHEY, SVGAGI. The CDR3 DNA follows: TGTGCCAGCAGCCGTCTTAATGAGCAGTTCTTC. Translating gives CASSRLNEQFF.

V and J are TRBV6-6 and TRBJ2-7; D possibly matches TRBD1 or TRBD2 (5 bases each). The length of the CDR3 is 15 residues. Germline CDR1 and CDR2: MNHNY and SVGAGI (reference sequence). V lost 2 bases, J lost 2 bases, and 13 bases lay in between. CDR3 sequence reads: CASSYGGVKAYEQYF. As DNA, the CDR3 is TGTGCCAGCAGTTACGGGGGAGTAAAGGCCTACGAGCAGTACTTC.

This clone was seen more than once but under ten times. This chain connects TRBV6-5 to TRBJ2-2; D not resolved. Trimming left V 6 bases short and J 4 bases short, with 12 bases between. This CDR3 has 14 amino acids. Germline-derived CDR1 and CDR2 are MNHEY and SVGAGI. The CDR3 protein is CASSQEEPTGELFF. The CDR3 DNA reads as TGTGCCAGCAGCCAAGAAGAGCCCACCGGGGAGCTGTTTTTT.